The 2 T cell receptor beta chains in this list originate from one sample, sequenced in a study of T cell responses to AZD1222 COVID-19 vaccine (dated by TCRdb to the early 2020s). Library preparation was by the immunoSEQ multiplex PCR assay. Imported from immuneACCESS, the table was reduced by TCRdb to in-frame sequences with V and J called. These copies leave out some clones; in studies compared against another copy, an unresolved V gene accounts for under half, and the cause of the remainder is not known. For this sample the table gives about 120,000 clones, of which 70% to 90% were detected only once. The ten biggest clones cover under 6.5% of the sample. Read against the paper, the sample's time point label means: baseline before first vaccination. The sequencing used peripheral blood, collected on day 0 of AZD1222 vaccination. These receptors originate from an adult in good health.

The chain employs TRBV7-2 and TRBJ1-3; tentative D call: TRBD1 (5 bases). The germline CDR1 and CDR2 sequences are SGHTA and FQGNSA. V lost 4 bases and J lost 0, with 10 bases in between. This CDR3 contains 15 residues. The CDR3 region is CASSSRENSGNTIYF. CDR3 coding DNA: TGTGCCAGCAGCTCCAGGGAAAACTCTGGAAACACCATATATTTT.

CDR3 in amino acids: CASSPGQLYYGYTF. For the CDR3, the DNA is TGTGCCAGCAGCCCTGGGCAGTTATACTATGGCTACACCTTC. The rearrangement links TRBV28 to TRBJ1-2; D gene ambiguous. Germline CDR1 and CDR2: MDHEN and SYDVKM. CDR3 length equals 14 residues. Trimming took 6 bases from V and 3 from J, leaving 14 bases between them.